The T cell receptor beta chain under discussion was sequenced for a study of OX40 agonist ivuxolimab in advanced cancers. Study-wide context: Ivuxolimab, which patients received intravenously every 2 weeks, was dosed at 0.01 to 10 mg/kg.

Trimming removed 3 bases from V and 4 bases from J; junction bases left unmatched: 0. This CDR3 is 13 amino acids long. CDR1 is SGHTA and CDR2 is FQGTGA in the germline V gene. Autoimmune disease history or systemic immunosuppression led to patient exclusion. Sequencing used immunoSEQ multiplex PCR; TCRdb keeps in-frame clones, though not all of them. Of roughly 80,000 clones in the sample, 65% to 90% were seen once. Here the sequenced sample was CD4+ or CD8+ T cells sorted from blood, taken in a trial of the OX40 agonist ivuxolimab. The chain carries TRBV7-3 and TRBJ1-1; 9 nucleotides line up with TRBD1. This receptor was obtained from an adult with an advanced solid tumor such as melanoma, head and neck, liver or kidney cancer. CDR3 DNA: TGTGCCAGCAGCTTGGGACAGGGCACTGAAGCTTTCTTT. This codes for CASSLGQGTEAFF.